This entry is about one T cell receptor beta chain. Its matching antigen is unknown. The data derive from a study of Tregs in tolerant kidney transplant recipients. Study-wide results and limits: In tolerant patients, donor-specific Tregs outgrew total Tregs, suggesting antigen-driven expansion.

Using immunoSEQ multiplex PCR, the repertoire was profiled, and TCRdb retains in-frame clones only, with some absent. Among around 64,000 clones, 70% to 90% were seen once, and the ten largest hold around 4.1%. Related graft donors supplied nonmyeloablative bone marrow transplants, and mixed chimerism was transient. The receptor was isolated from a human patient who received a combined kidney and bone marrow transplant. Some T cells may arise from the graft donor. Material: CD4+ T cells from blood (PBMCs), obtained 6 months after the transplant.

Here the CDR3 DNA reads TGTGCCAGCAGCTCCGAAGGGAGGACCGGGGAGCTGTTTTTT. Amino acids: CASSSEGRTGELFF. The V call is TRBV9, the J call TRBJ2-2; weak D call: TRBD2 (6 bases). V was cut by 4 bases and J by 5 bases, with 12 bases left in between. Germline CDR1 is SGDLS and CDR2 is YYNGEE. CDR3 length: 14 amino acids.